The 11 T cell receptor beta chains given below trace back to one sample, sequenced in a study of T cell changes during pregnancy in multiple sclerosis. Repertoires were generated with immunoSEQ multiplex PCR, while TCRdb's copy carries only in-frame clones and drops some. The sample has 58,000 or so clones; 75% to 95% are singletons. Material: peripheral blood, obtained in the first trimester of pregnancy. The receptor set was obtained from a female donor in good health, enrolled as a control in a pregnancy study.

This rearrangement joins TRBV19 to TRBJ2-3, with 11 bases aligning to TRBD2. The J segment lost 5 bases and the V segment lost 8 bases, leaving 3 bases of the junction unmatched. CDR1 is LNHDA, CDR2 SQIVND, per germline (reference sequence). The CDR3 spans 13 residues. The CDR3 region is CASLSGRGDTQYF. The CDR3 coding sequence is TGTGCCAGTCTTAGCGGGAGGGGAGATACGCAGTATTTT.

The chain is built from TRBV20-1 and TRBJ2-5; D is possibly TRBD2 (6 bases). V lost 5 bases, J lost 10 bases, and 14 bases lay in between. CDR3 size: 11 residues. CDR1 is DFQATT and CDR2 is SNEGSKA in the germline V gene (reference sequence). The CDR3 DNA follows: TGCAGTGCTCCCGGGGGAGGTAGCCAGTACTTC. Amino acids: CSAPGGGSQYF.

The sample holds a few counts of this clone. DNA for the CDR3: TGTGCCAGCAGCTCGGGTAGGTCGGAGACCCAGTACTTC. It specifies CASSSGRSETQYF. The V call is TRBV5-6, the J call TRBJ2-5; D gene unclear. The length of the CDR3 is 13 residues. V was pared by 3 bases and J by 5 bases, with 11 bases between. Germline loops: CDR1 SGHDT, CDR2 YYEEEE.

This clone was seen a few times. The chain is built from TRBV2 and TRBJ1-1; perhaps TRBD1 as D (6 bases). With 8 bases removed from V and 0 bases from J, the gap between germline ends came to 13 bases. The CDR3 extends over 14 amino acids. The germline V gene has CDR1 SNHLY and CDR2 FYNNEI. The CDR3 DNA is TGTGCCAGCTGCCGGGACAACATGAACACTGAAGCTTTCTTT. Amino acid sequence: CASCRDNMNTEAFF.

This chain connects TRBV5-8 to TRBJ1-1, with D unresolved. Germline V CDR1 and CDR2: SGHTS, YDEGEE. The V end was cut by 0 bases, the J end by 10 bases, with 13 bases between. This CDR3 region has 13 residues. The CDR3 coding sequence is TGTGCCAGCAGCTTGGCCCAAGGTTCAGGAGCTTTCTTT. This codes for CASSLAQGSGAFF.

This clone was recorded once. V is TRBV19 and J is TRBJ1-6, with D possibly TRBD1 on 5 matching bases. The V gene lost 4 bases and the J gene lost 7 bases, with 14 bases spanning the gap. The CDR3 is 15 amino acids. The germline CDR1 and CDR2 sequences are LNHDA and SQIVND (reference sequence). The CDR3 bases are TGTGCCAGTAGTACCCCCCAGGGTCCGAATTCACCCCTCCACTTT. Its translation: CASSTPQGPNSPLHF.

This sequence joins TRBV27 and TRBJ1-5; D unclear. V was clipped by 0 bases and J by 7 bases, with 13 bases between them. This CDR3 has 15 amino acids. In germline, CDR1 is MNHEY, CDR2 SMNVEV (reference sequence). The CDR3 DNA reads as TGTGCCAGCAGTTTATCGATTGCGGGGAGGCAGCCCCAGCATTTT. Its translation is CASSLSIAGRQPQHF.

The chain is built from TRBV5-1 and TRBJ2-7, with D possibly TRBD1 on 6 matching bases. The CDR3 totals 14 residues. The V gene's germline CDR1 is SGHRS and CDR2 YFSETQ. V lost 2 bases and J 5 bases, leaving 14 bases between the germline ends. DNA for the CDR3: TGCGCCAGCAGCTTAATACAGGGAAGCCACGAGCAGTACTTC. This encodes CASSLIQGSHEQYF.

This clone was recorded only once. CDR3 nucleotides: TGTGCCAGTTCCGTTTATATAAGCGGGGGCCCCTACGAGCAGTACTTC. Protein product: CASSVYISGGPYEQYF. V and J are TRBV19 and TRBJ2-7; the match to TRBD2 covers 8 bases. Trimming at V came to 8 bases and at J to 2 bases, leaving 14 bases not matched to a gene. The CDR3 length is 16 residues. CDR1 is LNHDA and CDR2 is SQIVND in the germline V gene (reference sequence).

This chain uses TRBV27 with TRBJ2-1; TRBD2 aligns across 10 bases. The germline gives CDR1 MNHEY, CDR2 SMNVEV (reference sequence). V shed 2 bases, J shed 7 bases, and the junction held 8 bases outside the gene matches. The CDR3 has 16 amino acids. CDR3 amino acids: CASSLTPLAGVNEQFF. CDR3 in DNA: TGTGCCAGCAGTTTAACTCCGCTAGCGGGAGTGAATGAGCAGTTCTTC.

The genes are TRBV29-1 and TRBJ1-1; D ambiguous. The V end was cut by 8 bases, the J end by 8 bases, with 18 bases between. Germline-derived CDR1 and CDR2 are SQVTM and ANQGSEA. The CDR3 is made up of 12 amino acids. This chain's CDR3 is CSLLSRAGEAFF. In DNA, the CDR3 is TGCAGCTTACTTTCCCGCGCAGGAGAAGCTTTCTTT. The full variable domain, rest sourced from reference TRBV29-1 and TRBJ1-1, is SAVISQKPSRDICQRGTSLTIQCQVDSQVTMMFWYRQQPGQSLTLIATANQGSEATYESGFVIDKFPISRPNLTFSTLTVSNMSPEDSSIYLCSLLSRAGEAFFGQGTRLTVV.